The clone carrying this T cell receptor beta chain was detected many times. This sample is part of a study of T-cell reconstitution after alpha-beta-depleted transplantation in children. This CDR3 has 13 amino acids. V was trimmed by 7 bases and J by 6 bases, leaving 12 bases between them. The authors prepared the TCRbeta library with unique molecular identifiers. TCRdb re-derived calls from the PCR reads in MiXCR, one entry per CDR3 protein. This repertoire shows about half a million distinct CDR3 sequences, around 13% found once; its top ten account for more than 5.5%. The input for sequencing was PBMCs from the stem cell graft donor, taken from the stem cell graft. The genes are TRBV12-3 or TRBV12-4 and TRBJ2-2, with D uncertain. The sequence was obtained from a human donor who donated a stem cell graft to a child with combined immunodeficiency. CDR3 in DNA: TGTGCCAGCACCCTGTTCAAGCCCGGGGAGCTGTTTTTT. Translating it yields CASTLFKPGELFF.